The 29 T cell receptor beta chains below were found in one sample sequenced in a study of T cells in Graves' hyperthyroidism and ophthalmopathy. From RNA transcripts, TCR beta CDR3 regions were amplified. HTBI primers were the set used in a first-round RT-PCR of the TCR CDR3. TCRdb recomputed calls from the multiplex PCR reads with MiXCR, one row per CDR3 protein. The sample carries about 350,000 distinct CDR3 sequences, about 15% recorded once. Sequenced sample: blood. These receptors came from a woman under 40 with Graves' hyperthyroidism that later progressed to Graves' ophthalmopathy.

In its sample, this clonotype was seen many times. The gene calls are TRBV7-9 and TRBJ1-1; D unresolved. From germline, CDR1 is SEHNR and CDR2 FQNEAQ (reference sequence). This CDR3 contains 13 residues. V lost 0 bases and J 1 base, leaving 3 bases between the germline ends. The CDR3 nucleotides read TGTGCCAGCAGCTTAGCGTGGAACACTGAAGCTTTCTTT. As protein: CASSLAWNTEAFF.

There are many counts of this clonotype. This chain links TRBV10-3 with TRBJ1-2; 7 nucleotides align to TRBD1. The CDR3 has 14 residues. In germline, CDR1 is ENHRY, CDR2 SYGVKD. Trimming took 0 bases from V and 4 from J; bases not matched to a gene: 2. CDR3 protein: CAISESRDSYGYTF. As DNA, the CDR3 is TGTGCCATCAGTGAGTCGCGGGACAGCTATGGCTACACCTTC.

This clonotype was seen many times. The chain links TRBV10-2 to TRBJ2-5; 10 bases align to TRBD1. The trim removed 6 bases at V and 1 base at J, leaving 8 bases unmatched. There are 16 residues in the CDR3. Germline V gene sequence: CDR1 WSHSY, CDR2 SAAADI. The CDR3 nucleotides are TGCGCCAGCAGAATAGGAGGGACAGGGGCCCAAGAGACCCAGTACTTC. It translates to CASRIGGTGAQETQYF.

The table lists this clonotype with many counts. This chain uses TRBV27 with TRBJ2-6; possible D gene TRBD2, 6 bases. There are 17 residues in the CDR3. Germline assignment: CDR1 MNHEY and CDR2 SMNVEV (reference sequence). Trimming stripped 3 bases from V and 1 base from J, with 13 bases between. The CDR3 DNA follows: TGTGCCAGCAGTTTTTTCCGGGAGTGGTCTGGGGCCAACGTCCTGACTTTC. Residues: CASSFFREWSGANVLTF. Full variable domain (remainder filled in from reference TRBV27 and TRBJ2-6): EAQVTQNPRYLITVTGKKLTVTCSQNMNHEYMSWYRQDPGLGLRQIYYSMNVEVTDKGDVPEGYKVSRKEKRNFPLILESPSPNQTSLYFCASSFFREWSGANVLTFGAGSRLTVL.

With respect to this clonotype: The junction departs from germline at one end; a sequencing error may be responsible. The J gene is TRBJ2-7, the V gene TRBV4-1; 7 nucleotides agree with TRBD1. The CDR3 runs to 14 residues. Germline-derived CDR1 and CDR2 are MGHRA and YSYEKL. This chain's CDR3 is CASSLMQGVHEQYF. The CDR3 bases are TGTGCCAGCAGCCTTATGCAGGGGGTCCACGAGCAGTACTTC.

This clonotype was found a few times. The chain uses TRBV29-1 and TRBJ2-1, with TRBD2 matching over 11 bases. Looked up from germline, CDR1 is SQVTM and CDR2 is ANQGSEA. The CDR3 extends over 15 amino acids. The ends lost 3 bases at V and 3 bases at J; junction bases unmatched: 4. Written as DNA, the CDR3 is TGCAGCGTTGAGACACTAGCGGGAGTCTACAATGAGCAGTTCTTC. Translated, it gives CSVETLAGVYNEQFF.

This clonotype was seen only a few times. The V and J genes are TRBV19 and TRBJ1-6; D is unclear. This CDR3 comprises 15 residues. The V end was cut by 6 bases, the J end by 7 bases, with 16 bases between. Germline assignment: CDR1 LNHDA and CDR2 SQIVND (reference sequence). This CDR3 is CASSQQPTWNSPLHF. The DNA of the CDR3 is TGTGCCAGTAGCCAGCAACCCACTTGGAATTCACCCCTCCACTTT.

This clonotype was seen many times. This chain joins TRBV15 and TRBJ2-1; 9 nucleotides align to TRBD2. V dropped 3 bases and J dropped 10; count of bases not matched to a gene: 13. This CDR3 comprises 16 residues. Per germline, CDR1 LNHNV and CDR2 YYDKDF (reference sequence). The DNA of the CDR3 is TGTGCCACCAGCAGTCGACTAGCGGTTTTACAATCAGAGCAGTTCTTC. It is translated as CATSSRLAVLQSEQFF. The complete variable domain, with remaining parts taken from reference TRBV15 and TRBJ2-1, reads DAMVIQNPRYQVTQFGKPVTLSCSQTLNHNVMYWYQQKSSQAPKLLFHYYDKDFNNEADTPDNFQSRRPNTSFCFLDIRSPGLGDTAMYLCATSSRLAVLQSEQFFGPGTRLTVL.

V is TRBV28 and J is TRBJ2-5, with 12 bases fitting TRBD2. With 1 base clipped from V and 4 bases from J, the junction kept 7 bases outside the gene matches. CDR3 length: 17 residues. Per germline, CDR1 MDHEN and CDR2 SYDVKM. In DNA form, the CDR3 reads TGTGCCAGCAGTTTATCTCGACTAGCGGGAGTCGGAGAGACCCAGTACTTC. It translates to CASSLSRLAGVGETQYF.

The J gene is TRBJ2-1, the V gene TRBV6-1; D may be TRBD2 (5 bases). Germline CDR1 reads MNHNS; CDR2 reads SASEGT. V was pared by 5 bases and J by 0 bases, with 17 bases between. This CDR3 is built from 17 residues. The CDR3 region is CASSCRGLASSYNEQFF. The CDR3 bases are TGTGCCAGCAGTTGCCGCGGACTCGCCAGCTCCTACAATGAGCAGTTCTTC.

This clonotype has ten or more counts. The V gene is TRBV12-3 or TRBV12-4, the J gene TRBJ1-1; TRBD1 is a possible D gene (6 bases). The CDR3 is 13 residues long. Trimming pared 7 bases from V and 6 bases from J, leaving 15 bases between. The CDR3 region is CASMRGGFAEAFF. The CDR3 DNA reads as TGTGCCAGCATGCGGGGGGGCTTCGCTGAAGCTTTCTTT.

The V call is TRBV19, the J call TRBJ1-5; 8 nucleotides align to TRBD1. V lost 5 bases and J lost 11; bases outside the gene matches: 14. Germline CDR1 reads LNHDA; CDR2 reads SQIVND (reference sequence). The CDR3 spans 15 residues. DNA of the CDR3: TGTGCCAGTAGTGCCACCGGGACAGGCAAAGTGGCCCAGCATTTT. It translates to CASSATGTGKVAQHF.

This clonotype was recorded many times. This chain joins TRBV5-1 and TRBJ1-1; the D is unclear. The germline V and J ends were trimmed by 4 bases and 4 bases, with 8 bases remaining between them. Germline V gene sequence: CDR1 SGHRS, CDR2 YFSETQ. The CDR3 has 12 residues. DNA of the CDR3: TGCGCCAGCAGCCGGGAATCCACTGAAGCTTTCTTT. Encoded protein: CASSRESTEAFF.

Many counts were recorded for this clonotype. The chain is built from TRBV10-3 and TRBJ2-1, with TRBD2 matching over 8 bases. Germline V gives CDR1 ENHRY, CDR2 SYGVKD. This CDR3 spans 15 amino acids. The J segment lost 2 bases and the V segment lost 1 base, leaving 1 base of the junction unmatched. The CDR3 DNA is TGTGCCATCAGTGAGTTTAGCGGGGCCTACAATGAGCAGTTCTTC. Amino acids: CAISEFSGAYNEQFF.

At least ten counts were recorded for this clonotype. The V and J genes are TRBV28 and TRBJ2-1; 9 bases map to TRBD2. The CDR3 spans 16 residues. Germline assignment: CDR1 MDHEN and CDR2 SYDVKM. The V and J ends lost 6 bases and 4 bases, in that order; junction bases with no gene match: 10. The CDR3 sequence is CASSLFPSGVYNEQFF. Written as DNA, the CDR3 is TGTGCCAGCAGCCTCTTTCCTAGCGGGGTATACAATGAGCAGTTCTTC. Complete variable domain (other parts from reference TRBV28 and TRBJ2-1): DVKVTQSSRYLVKRTGEKVFLECVQDMDHENMFWYRQDPGLGLRLIYFSYDVKMKEKGDIPEGYSVSREKKERFSLILESASTNQTSMYLCASSLFPSGVYNEQFFGPGTRLTVL.

This clonotype occurred many times. V is TRBV11-2 and J is TRBJ2-3, with D perhaps TRBD2 (6 bases). Germline V lookup: CDR1 SGHAT, CDR2 FQNNGV. V was pared by 5 bases and J by 3 bases, with 15 bases between. The CDR3 is made up of 15 amino acids. The CDR3 DNA reads as TGTGCCAGCAGCCCCGCATGGGGGAGGACAGATACGCAGTATTTT. This sequence encodes CASSPAWGRTDTQYF.

There are many counts of this clonotype. The chain has TRBV28 and TRBJ1-5; the match to TRBD1 covers 8 bases. The germline V gene has CDR1 MDHEN and CDR2 SYDVKM. V lost 6 bases to trimming and J lost 4 bases; unmatched junction nucleotides: 8. The CDR3 has 15 amino acids. The CDR3 DNA reads as TGTGCCAGCAGCTACGACAGGGGCCAGAATCAGCCCCAGCATTTT. Its translation is CASSYDRGQNQPQHF.

Ten or more counts support this clonotype. V and J are TRBV27 and TRBJ2-7; D uncertain. Trimming shortened V by 4 bases and J by 2 bases, and 6 bases separated the two germline ends. This CDR3 contains 12 residues. The germline V gene has CDR1 MNHEY and CDR2 SMNVEV (reference sequence). CDR3 coding DNA: TGTGCCAGCAGTTCCCGACCCTACGAGCAGTACTTC. The encoded protein is CASSSRPYEQYF.

The genes are TRBV6-7 and TRBJ2-2; the D gene is possibly TRBD2 (5 bases). TRBV6-7 is placed among ORFs of uncertain function. Deletions cut 0 bases from V and 6 bases from J, with 17 bases between. The CDR3 runs 17 residues. CDR3 amino acids: CASSYSDSPETPGELFF. In DNA, the CDR3 is TGTGCCAGCAGTTACTCGGACTCCCCTGAAACCCCCGGGGAGCTGTTTTTT.

This clonotype was observed many times. The chain recombines TRBV27 with TRBJ2-2; TRBD1 matches 8 bases. Germline lookup yields CDR1 MNHEY and CDR2 SMNVEV (reference sequence). With 4 bases clipped from V and 0 bases from J, the junction kept 4 bases outside the gene matches. CDR3 length: 16 residues. The DNA of the CDR3 is TGTGCCAGCAGTTCGACAGGGGCGGCGAACACCGGGGAGCTGTTTTTT. Translation gives CASSSTGAANTGELFF.

This clonotype was recorded at least ten times. V gene TRBV7-2 combines with J gene TRBJ1-2; D is possibly TRBD1 (5 bases). This CDR3 has 13 amino acids. V was shortened by 3 bases and J by 6 bases, with 11 bases between the two germline ends. The germline gives CDR1 SGHTA, CDR2 FQGNSA. In DNA form, the CDR3 reads TGTGCCAGCAGCTTTGCAGGGAGCCATGGCTACACCTTC. The encoded protein is CASSFAGSHGYTF.

J is TRBJ2-1 and V is TRBV27; 7 bases are shared with TRBD2. The CDR3 spans 16 residues. The ends lost 6 bases at V and 0 bases at J; junction bases unmatched: 8. The germline gives CDR1 MNHEY, CDR2 SMNVEV (reference sequence). CDR3 sequence: CASSRVGGSSYNEQFF. The CDR3 region has the DNA TGTGCCAGCAGCCGTGTGGGGGGGAGCTCCTACAATGAGCAGTTCTTC.

This clonotype has at least ten counts. The rearrangement uses TRBV2 and TRBJ2-2; no clear D gene. Germline CDR1 is SNHLY and CDR2 is FYNNEI. V lost 3 bases and J 4 bases, leaving 3 bases between the germline ends. The CDR3 runs 12 residues. CDR3 DNA sequence: TGTGCCAGCAGTGACAGCACCGGGGAGCTGTTTTTT. Protein: CASSDSTGELFF.

This clonotype was counted ten times or more. The chain has TRBV2 and TRBJ2-3; 7 bases align to TRBD2. The CDR3 spans 15 residues. The ends lost 1 base at V and 3 bases at J; junction bases unmatched: 4. CDR1 and CDR2 from the germline V gene are SNHLY and FYNNEI. The CDR3 DNA sequence: TGTGCCAGCAGTGAAGATCTCGGGGGGACAGATACGCAGTATTTT. Amino acids: CASSEDLGGTDTQYF.

Remarks on this clonotype: A much bigger clone sits one base away, suggesting this may be a read error. The chain carries TRBV19 and TRBJ2-1; 7 bases agree with TRBD2. Germline CDR1 is LNHDA and CDR2 is SQIVND (reference sequence). There are 16 residues in the CDR3. The V gene end was trimmed by 3 bases and the J gene end by 5 bases; junction bases not matched to a gene: 10. CDR3 loop: CASSISGVLGNNEQFF. DNA for the CDR3: TGTGCCAGTAGTATCAGCGGGGTCCTTGGGAACAATGAGCAGTTCTTC.

This clonotype was seen ten or more times. This chain links TRBV11-2 with TRBJ2-1; D not certain. From germline, CDR1 is SGHAT and CDR2 FQNNGV. This CDR3 contains 16 residues. V was clipped by 5 bases and J by 9 bases, with 23 bases between them. The CDR3 DNA reads TGTGCCAGCAGCCGCCGGCTGGCTCATGGATCCGGTGAGCAGTTCTTC. Translating gives CASSRRLAHGSGEQFF.

The chain is built from TRBV5-1 and TRBJ1-2; D remains unclear. Germline CDR1 reads SGHRS; CDR2 reads YFSETQ. V lost 7 bases and J lost 4, with 17 bases in between. The CDR3 extends over 14 amino acids. This CDR3 is CASRAGTLGYGYTF. The CDR3 DNA sequence: TGCGCCAGCCGGGCCGGCACCCTTGGCTATGGCTACACCTTC.

This clonotype was observed many times. The rearrangement links TRBV6-2 or TRBV6-3 to TRBJ2-7; no reliable D call. The germline V and J ends were trimmed by 5 bases and 5 bases, with 10 bases remaining between them. CDR3 length: 12 amino acids. In germline, CDR1 is MNHEY, CDR2 SVGEGT. The CDR3 DNA sequence: TGTGCCAGCAGTCCCCATCCCCACGAGCAGTACTTC. It encodes CASSPHPHEQYF.

This clonotype has at least ten counts. The V and J genes are TRBV11-2 and TRBJ2-2; 8 nucleotides agree with TRBD1. CDR1 SGHAT and CDR2 FQNNGV come from the germline V gene. V was pared by 5 bases and J by 5 bases, with 10 bases of the junction left unmatched. The CDR3 is made up of 16 amino acids. For the CDR3, the DNA is TGTGCCAGCAGCCCCCGGCACGGACAGGGTACCGGGGAGCTGTTTTTT. It translates to CASSPRHGQGTGELFF.